This T cell receptor (beta chain) is from a study of molecular identifiers for immune sequencing clone quantification listed by TCRdb under 2018. Regarding the research as a whole: For a replicate experiment, the RNA from either approximately 20,000 or 100,000 naive CD8 T cells was divided into five aliquots, and four of those aliquots went on to sequencing. This methods study benchmarked molecular-identifier clustering-based TCR repertoire sequencing (MIDCIRS) and TCR RNA copy counting, using CD8 T cells to do so. Findings and caveats that apply to the study as a whole: In CMV-specific effector cells, clones with more than 20 RNA copies contained over 98% of molecules, whereas in naive cells such clones contained under 1% of molecules. Even against a background of about a million naive CD8 T cells, spiked-in Jurkat TCR RNA amounting to a single cell's worth was reported to be detectable. Spiked-in Jurkat TCR RNA (approximately eleven copies' worth), which is not part of the donor repertoire, was contained in the naive libraries. The sizes of highly expanded clones could end up underestimated when identical TCR molecules share a barcode. Without barcode sub-clustering, chimeric consensus sequences inflated TCR diversity; chimeras reached as high as 47%. About 3.1 recovered TCR RNA copies per cell were obtained by modeling, versus around 9.8 by digital PCR, implying a capture efficiency of about 30%.

Libraries of naive CD8 T cells were built from anywhere between about 19,000 and 1,100,000 sorted cells, with 10%, 30% or 50% of the purified RNA used. Naive CD8 T cells were FACS-sorted as CD8+CD4-CCR7+CD45RA+ on a BD FACSAria II into RLT Plus buffer. Detection sensitivity was tested by spiking Jurkat RNA equal to some 11 TCR copies' worth into samples containing 20,000-1,000,000 naive CD8 T cells. Enrichment of CD8 T cells was performed with RosetteSep CD8+ T Cell Enrichment Cocktail and Ficoll-Paque, after which ACK red cell lysis was carried out. This clonotype was counted ten times or more. The antigen it binds to is not known. Nothing much larger sits one base from this clone, and base qualities are not available. The library was built by means of PCR. The reads were generated on an Illumina HiSeq 4000. Bulk TCR libraries were made following a previously described method, with the TCR primers given in Table S5. Total RNA was purified with the Qiagen AllPrep DNA/RNA kit. Before analysis, reads from multiple sequencing runs of one library were combined. The paper's processing steps were these. Reads were retained only if their TCR constant sequence matched exactly, and those retained reads were trimmed to 150 nt and grouped according to their 12-nt molecular barcodes. Reads inside each barcode group were sub-clustered using a 15% Levenshtein threshold, and a quality-weighted consensus sequence was constructed for each RNA molecule. Non-functional sequences were discarded, and so were lower-count sequences lying one edit away from another sequence. Barcode sub-clusters with fewer than 20% of the maximum read count were removed, based on fitting two negative binomial distributions. TCRdb redid the processing of the public reads, applying fastp at Q25 and MiXCR, and retained in-frame beta chains. Identical CDR3 proteins give one entry, which carries the most common genes and DNA. TCRdb, not the original authors, processed these V and J calls. This sample is represented by fewer than 30,000 distinct CDR3 sequences; 17% of them were singletons. The ten largest account for 0.99% of the sample.

Trimming at the junction amounts to 5 bases on V and 3 bases on J, and the germline ends lie 13 bases apart. Counted from cysteine to phenylalanine, this CDR3 has 14 amino acids. The DNA shown is the 42-base CDR3, in frame from base 1. CDR1 and CDR2 are drawn from the germline V gene (reference sequence): PRHDT, FYEKMQ. The clonotype comes from a human donor in good health. Some libraries in this study had Jurkat cell RNA spiked in. The sequence joins TRBV13 to TRBJ1-1; the best D guess is TRBD1, with 5 bases matching. Sequenced sample: naive CD8+ T cells from blood, with Jurkat cell RNA spiked in. This specimen's cell subset or site label, interpreted: FACS-sorted CD8+CD4-CCR7+CD45RA+ naive T cells. Here the CDR3 is given as CASSIIDRDTEAFF. The base sequence is TGTGCCAGCAGCATCATAGACAGAGACACTGAAGCTTTCTTT.